This note documents a single T cell receptor (beta chain) sequence. The antigen remains undetermined. This sample was included in a study of T cell responses to AZD1222 COVID-19 vaccine. Profiled with immunoSEQ multiplex PCR; TCRdb holds only in-frame clones, not every one. The data hold around 120,000 clones, with about 87% observed a single time. Study-wide results and limits: Spike-specific TCR depth and breadth grew after two AZD1222 doses. Baseline seropositives among AZD1222 recipients totaled only 5 or 6. Regions left unmutated in variants are reportedly the target of nearly half of spike-specific TCRs.

Sample: peripheral blood, taken on day 0 of AZD1222 vaccination. This receptor was identified in an adult in good health.

CDR3 sequence (DNA): TGTGCCAGCAGTTACTCTCCCCGGACAGGGGCGGACTATGGCTACACCTTC. Its translation: CASSYSPRTGADYGYTF. This chain links TRBV6-2 or TRBV6-3 with TRBJ1-2; TRBD1 matches at 9 bases. This CDR3 has 17 residues. The J segment lost 3 bases and the V segment lost 0 bases, leaving 8 bases of the junction unmatched. Per germline, CDR1 MNHEY and CDR2 SVGEGT.